The T cell receptor (beta chain) under discussion was sequenced for a study of shared clonotypes between healthy human individuals (dated by TCRdb to the early 2020s). General notes on the study: A couple of women and three men aged 18 to 49 years were included in the cohort. To increase sequencing depth and limit assay-specific biases, TCR repertoire library preparation and sequencing were carried out by different laboratories using diverse techniques. Between about 0.94 and 10 billion PBMCs per donor were obtained by leukapheresis. To estimate repertoire size and how much clonotype sharing occurs between individuals, the study deeply sequenced the blood TCR repertoires of about 5 healthy adults. For each donor, three plates each were used for CD4 naive and CD4 memory, two plates were used for CD8 naive, and one plate was used for CD8 memory.

For this clone: Its antigen has not been determined. There are no base qualities to consult, and no much larger clone falls within one base.

Using the deep immunoSEQ assay, multiplex PCR amplified TCR CDR3 regions from genomic DNA. For each cell subset, the extracted genomic DNA was distributed evenly across all wells of several immunoSEQ 96-well plates, and each plate served as one replicate. Each replicate PCR for sorted subsets received 150 to 250 ng genomic DNA, equal to around 32,000 T cell genomes. The purified libraries were quantified using a Qubit 3.0 fluorometer, sized with a Bioanalyzer 2100, and then quantified again using the KAPA Library Quantification kit. Each immunoSEQ 96-well plate was sequenced on its own single-read 150-cycle Illumina NextSeq 550 flow cell. Per the source publication's procedure: The immunoSEQ output contained only junctional sequences without quality scores, so filtering could not match that applied to full-length reads. Sequences were annotated with PyIR, a Python wrapper for IgBLAST v1.9, and V/J genes and CDR3 were assigned using IMGT germline references. Any read was removed if the V/J assignment was weak (E-value above 1e-6), the CDR3 was missing, or the read contained stop codons, out-of-frame junctions, or ambiguous translated residues. V3J clonotypes were defined as sequences sharing an identical inferred V gene, J gene, and CDR3 amino acid sequence. Percentage overlap between repertoires was calculated by dividing the number of shared unique clonotypes by the size of the smaller repertoire. RTK rarefaction, the Chao1 estimator, and Recon v2.1 estimates of unobserved clonotypes were used to assess repertoire richness. For all TCRbeta clonotypes obtained by the gDNA method from a handful of donors, generation probabilities were computed with OLGA. TCRdb provides this immuneACCESS table in a form limited to in-frame rearrangements. Some clones are lacking; in checked studies, under half of them reflect an unresolved V gene, and why the rest are absent is not known. Clonal size and the V and J genes are those of that table, whereas D and trimming came from the DNA. The sample table holds millions of clones, of which about 94% were seen once. The top ten clonotypes cover 1.1% of the sample.

The paper's findings and limits, for the study overall: About 4.5% of naive CD4, 3.5% of naive CD8, 2.3% of memory CD4, and 0.4% of memory CD8 clonotypes were shared across several donors. Rarefaction of sorted-subset datasets indicated incomplete sequencing despite the large sequencing depth. Because the study included a small number of donors, the genetic and exposure-history diversity represented was limited. Compared with non-shared clonotypes, clonotypes shared by all four sorted-subset donors had higher generation probabilities. Estimated clonotype richness was generally larger for naive than for memory subsets. Based on pairwise subsampling, the degree of clonotype sharing among donors was expected to be affected by sequencing depth. Sampling was restricted to blood, and TCR repertoires in tissue are likely to differ from TCR repertoires in blood.

CDR1 and CDR2 are drawn from the germline V gene: SNHLY, FYNNEI. Taken from cysteine to phenylalanine, the CDR3 has 15 residues. Only the CDR3 DNA is retained, 45 bases long and in frame from the first base. From V the trimming removes 6 bases and from J it removes 0 bases, while the gene matches leave 3 bases of the junction unaccounted for. For the CD8 naive samples, CD45RO-negative cells were positively selected for CCR7, yielding a CD45RA+CCR7+ population from which TemRA cells were excluded. The donors were healthy, HIV-negative adults who had no recently reported acute infections or vaccinations. Every donor was a Caucasian adult residing in Nashville, Tennessee, USA. Blood was collected by leukapheresis, and PBMCs were isolated by Ficoll-Histopaque density gradient centrifugation and then cryopreserved in liquid nitrogen vapor phase. Analytical flow cytometry was used to check the purity and quantity of each magnetically sorted T cell population. Genomic DNA was isolated from each sorted fraction and quantified by UV absorbance on a Nanodrop 2000c.

The V and J genes are TRBV2 and TRBJ2-3, with 10 central nucleotides matching TRBD2. The sequencing input was naive CD8+ T cells sorted from blood. This specimen's cell subset or site label, per the study, means: CD45RA+CCR7+. The sequence derives from a man aged 18 to 35 in good health. At the DNA level, the sequence is TGTGCCAGCAGCGGACTAGCGGTTAGCACAGATACGCAGTATTTT. Its product reads: CASSGLAVSTDTQYF. With the portions outside the CDR3 filled from the reference TRBV2 and TRBJ2-3 genes, the complete variable region becomes EPEVTQTPSHQVTQMGQEVILRCVPISNHLYFYWYRQILGQKVEFLVSFYNNEISEKSEIFDDQFSVERPDGSNFTLKIRSTKLEDSAMYFCASSGLAVSTDTQYFGPGTRLTVL.